Sequencing of this T cell receptor (beta chain) was carried out in a study of T cell responses to AZD1222 COVID-19 vaccine. The germline V gene encodes CDR1 SGHTA and CDR2 FQGNSA. After removal of 4 bases from V and 4 bases from J, the junction contained 0 bases not matched to a gene. CDR3 length equals 14 residues. Assay used: immunoSEQ multiplex PCR; TCRdb lists only in-frame clones, some missing. The table records about 130,000 clones, just under 95% of them present only once. This clonotype was obtained from an adult who received the AZD1222 COVID-19 vaccine. The V call is TRBV7-2, the J call TRBJ1-4; 10 nucleotides align to TRBD1. The sample here was peripheral blood, taken 28 days after the second AZD1222 dose. CDR3 DNA sequence: TGTGCCAGCAGCTGGACAGGGGGTAATGAAAAACTGTTTTTT. Amino acids: CASSWTGGNEKLFF.